The 3 T cell receptor beta chains reported below all come from one sample, sequenced in a study of cytomegalovirus exposure and HLA in healthy donors. PCR employed 60 Vbeta and 13 Jbeta primers. Clones were sequenced by immunoSEQ multiplex PCR, and TCRdb holds only the in-frame ones, with some missing. The sample table includes 55,000 to 80,000 clones. Sequenced input: PBMCs. Receptors originate from a man aged 40-50 years in good health and CMV-seronegative.

J is TRBJ1-3 and V is TRBV18; D gene uncertain. Germline CDR1 KGHSH, CDR2 LQKENI. The germline V and J ends were trimmed by 5 bases and 0 bases, with 11 bases remaining between them. This CDR3 comprises 15 residues. CDR3 sequence: CASSKPEYSGNTIYF. The CDR3 bases are TGTGCCAGCTCAAAACCCGAGTACTCTGGAAACACCATATATTTT.

CDR3 in amino acids: CATSKNRGPYGYTF. In DNA form, the CDR3 reads TGTGCCACCAGCAAAAACAGGGGGCCCTATGGCTACACCTTC. V gene TRBV15 combines with J gene TRBJ1-2; 9 nucleotides agree with TRBD1. Trimming removed 4 bases from V and 4 bases from J; junction bases left unmatched: 4. Germline loops: CDR1 LNHNV, CDR2 YYDKDF (reference sequence). CDR3 length: 14 amino acids.

The V and J genes are TRBV5-1 and TRBJ2-5, with TRBD2 identical over 10 bases. V gave up 1 base and J gave up 6 bases; unmatched junction bases: 6. Germline V gene lookup returns CDR1 SGHRS and CDR2 YFSETQ. This CDR3 is built from 15 residues. CDR3 protein: CASSLTSGDTKTQYF. Here the CDR3 DNA reads TGCGCCAGCAGCTTGACTAGCGGGGATACGAAGACCCAGTACTTC.